The 10 T cell receptor beta chains listed next were all sequenced from one sample in a study of blood T cells in healthy people across ages. Primed by a sample-barcoded 5' primer and a J-beta primer mix, a second PCR proceeded for roughly 7 to 11 cycles. TCRdb re-called the 5' RACE reads through MiXCR, storing one row per CDR3 protein. The repertoire has 630,000 or so distinct CDR3 sequences, under 30% of them found once; the top ten carry 15% to 18%. Sequencing was carried out using blood. The receptor set was obtained from a woman over 75 in good health.

This clonotype was observed at least ten times. The V gene is TRBV5-1, the J gene TRBJ2-1, with TRBD2 matching 7 bases. The CDR3 is 15 residues long. The V and J ends lost 2 bases and 1 base, in that order; junction bases with no gene match: 3. CDR1 is SGHRS, CDR2 YFSETQ, per germline. The CDR3 nucleotides are TGCGCCAGCAGCTTCGGTAGCGGGTCCTACAATGAGCAGTTCTTC. It is translated as CASSFGSGSYNEQFF. Complete variable domain (other parts from reference TRBV5-1 and TRBJ2-1): KAGVTQTPRYLIKTRGQQVTLSCSPISGHRSVSWYQQTPGQGLQFLFEYFSETQRNKGNFPGRFSGRQFSNSRSEMNVSTLELGDSALYLCASSFGSGSYNEQFFGPGTRLTVL.

This clonotype has more than one count but fewer than ten. The chain links TRBV3-1 to TRBJ2-1; no firm D call. This CDR3 is 18 amino acids long. Between the trimmed V and J ends, which lost 1 base and 2 bases, there was a span of 18 bases. The germline V gene has CDR1 LGHDT and CDR2 YNNKEL (reference sequence). CDR3 loop: CASSQGSSHYSTYNEQFF. CDR3 DNA sequence: TGTGCCAGCAGCCAAGGAAGCAGCCACTATTCTACCTACAATGAGCAGTTCTTC.

This clonotype was recorded many times. Compared with germline, one end of the junction differs, possibly owing to a read error. V and J are TRBV7-7 and TRBJ1-2; 9 bases map to TRBD1. CDR3 size: 16 residues. Germline-derived CDR1 and CDR2 are SSHAT and FNYEAQ (reference sequence). The CDR3 bases are TGTGCTAGCAGCTCGCTCTGGGACAGGGAGGGCTATGGCTACACCTTC. Its protein product is CASSSLWDREGYGYTF.

This clonotype occurred many times. The chain recombines TRBV15 with TRBJ1-6; no clear D gene. The CDR3 runs 15 residues. V shed 0 bases and J shed 6 bases, with 9 bases lying between them. The germline CDR1 and CDR2 sequences are LNHNV and YYDKDF (reference sequence). This CDR3 is CATSRDRLPNSPLHF. DNA for the CDR3: TGTGCCACCAGCAGAGATAGGCTCCCTAATTCACCCCTCCACTTT.

The table lists this clonotype with a few counts. This chain connects TRBV20-1 to TRBJ1-5, with 9 bases aligning to TRBD1. The CDR3 consists of 16 residues. Germline CDR1 and CDR2: DFQATT and SNEGSKA (reference sequence). The J segment lost 2 bases and the V segment lost 5 bases, leaving 10 bases of the junction unmatched. The CDR3 DNA is TGCAGTGCTCCCGACAGGGGGAGGTTAGGCAATCAGCCCCAGCATTTT. This sequence encodes CSAPDRGRLGNQPQHF.

This clonotype was recorded at least ten times. The chain has TRBV20-1 and TRBJ2-7; 8 bases match TRBD1. Germline CDR1 and CDR2: DFQATT and SNEGSKA (reference sequence). The V segment lost 0 bases and the J segment 3 bases; nucleotides outside the gene matches: 4. The CDR3 length is 14 residues. The CDR3 loop is CSARDRGQGYEQYF. DNA of the CDR3: TGCAGTGCTAGAGACAGGGGGCAAGGCTACGAGCAGTACTTC.

J is TRBJ2-7 and V is TRBV30, with D perhaps assigned TRBD1 or TRBD2 (6 bases each). V lost 5 bases, J lost 6 bases, and 20 bases lay in between. From germline, CDR1 is GTSNPN and CDR2 SVGIG (reference sequence). The CDR3 consists of 14 residues. The CDR3 coding sequence is TGTGCCTGGTCAACACGTGGGGGGCTGGCCGAGCAGTACTTC. Residues: CAWSTRGGLAEQYF.

This clonotype was recorded many times. V usage is TRBV5-4 and J usage is TRBJ2-1; 8 positions match TRBD2. The V gene end was trimmed by 3 bases and the J gene end by 4 bases; junction bases not matched to a gene: 3. Germline lookup yields CDR1 SGHNT and CDR2 YYREEE (reference sequence). The CDR3 has 14 amino acids. CDR3 sequence reads: CASSSSGLYNEQFF. In nucleotides, the CDR3 is TGTGCCAGCAGCTCTAGCGGGCTGTACAATGAGCAGTTCTTC. The variable domain in full, completed from reference TRBV5-4 and TRBJ2-1, reads ETGVTQSPTHLIKTRGQQVTLRCSSQSGHNTVSWYQQALGQGPQFIFQYYREEENGRGNFPPRFSGLQFPNYSSELNVNALELDDSALYLCASSSSGLYNEQFFGPGTRLTVL.

Many counts were recorded for this clonotype. V is TRBV7-3 and J is TRBJ2-3; 9 positions agree with TRBD2. The CDR3 is made up of 16 amino acids. The V and J ends lost 5 bases and 3 bases, in that order; junction bases with no gene match: 9. CDR1 and CDR2 from the germline V gene are SGHTA and FQGTGA. DNA for the CDR3: TGTGCCAGCAGCCCGGCGGCCAGCGGGGGGACAGATACGCAGTATTTT. Translated: CASSPAASGGTDTQYF.

Many counts were recorded for this clonotype. V gene TRBV20-1 combines with J gene TRBJ2-1; 9 nucleotides agree with TRBD2. V lost 4 bases to trimming and J lost 7 bases; unmatched junction nucleotides: 8. CDR3 size: 14 residues. CDR1 DFQATT and CDR2 SNEGSKA come from the germline V gene (reference sequence). As DNA, the CDR3 is TGCAGTGCTATGGGGCGGGGGGGTACTAATGAGCAGTTCTTC. This codes for CSAMGRGGTNEQFF.